The sample holds a few counts of the clone carrying this T cell receptor (beta chain). Its antigen is as yet unknown. The PCR made use of 60 Vbeta and 13 Jbeta primers. The authors' processing: A later analysis counted 65 million to 95 million unique TCR beta chains, around 11 million shared. TCRdb keeps only in-frame clones here, not all; method: immunoSEQ multiplex PCR. That table is the source of V, J and clone size, and D and trimming were worked out from the DNA. The sample contains almost 200,000 clones, just over 75% of which appear only once. This CDR3 contains 15 residues. Germline CDR1 reads SGHNT; CDR2 reads YENEEA. V was pared by 5 bases and J by 8 bases, with 9 bases of the junction left unmatched. This entry belongs to a study of cytomegalovirus exposure and HLA in healthy donors. Whole-study findings and limits: Follow-up analysis seemed to connect common viral pathogens with several of the most significant clusters identified. On later analysis, the bulk of CMV-associated TCR beta chains appeared to be HLA-restricted. The study put 150 to 200 TCR beta chains on its list as cytomegalovirus-associated.

Source material: PBMCs. The rearrangement uses TRBV11-3 and TRBJ1-2, with TRBD1 matching over 12 bases. This sequence originates from a man aged 30 to 45 in good health and CMV-seronegative. CDR3 sequence reads: CASSDGTGGGGGYTF. CDR3 DNA sequence: TGTGCCAGCAGCGACGGGACAGGGGGCGGCGGAGGCTACACCTTC.